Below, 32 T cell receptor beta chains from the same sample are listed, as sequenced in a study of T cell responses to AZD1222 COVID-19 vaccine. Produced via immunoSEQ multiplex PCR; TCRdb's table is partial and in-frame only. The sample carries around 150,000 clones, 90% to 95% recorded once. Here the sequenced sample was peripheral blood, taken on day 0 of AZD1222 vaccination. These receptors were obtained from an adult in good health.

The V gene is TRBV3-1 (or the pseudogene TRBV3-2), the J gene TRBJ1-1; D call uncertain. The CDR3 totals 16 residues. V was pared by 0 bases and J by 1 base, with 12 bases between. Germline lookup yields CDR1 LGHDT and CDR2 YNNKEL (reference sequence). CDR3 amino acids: CASSQESYWENTEAFF. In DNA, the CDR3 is TGTGCCAGCAGCCAAGAGTCGTATTGGGAGAACACTGAAGCTTTCTTT.

The CDR3 region has the DNA TGTGCCAGTAGTATATCCCCTAGCGCCCTCAGAGCCTACGAGCAGTACTTC. This codes for CASSISPSALRAYEQYF. The genes are TRBV19 and TRBJ2-7, with D possibly TRBD2 on 6 matching bases. The CDR3 runs 17 residues. Germline CDR1 LNHDA, CDR2 SQIVND (reference sequence). Trimming took 2 bases from V and 2 from J, leaving 19 bases between them.

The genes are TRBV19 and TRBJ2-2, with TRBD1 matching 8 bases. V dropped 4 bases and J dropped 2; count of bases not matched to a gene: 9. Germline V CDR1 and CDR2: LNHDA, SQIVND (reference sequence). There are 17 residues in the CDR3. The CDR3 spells CASSNYTGGVNTGELFF. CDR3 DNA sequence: TGTGCCAGTAGTAATTACACAGGGGGTGTTAACACCGGGGAGCTGTTTTTT.

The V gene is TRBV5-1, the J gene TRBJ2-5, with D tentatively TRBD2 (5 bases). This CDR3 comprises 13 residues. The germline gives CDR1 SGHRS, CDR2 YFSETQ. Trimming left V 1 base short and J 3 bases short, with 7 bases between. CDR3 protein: CASSLSGEETQYF. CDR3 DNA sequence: TGCGCCAGCAGCTTGTCCGGGGAAGAGACCCAGTACTTC.

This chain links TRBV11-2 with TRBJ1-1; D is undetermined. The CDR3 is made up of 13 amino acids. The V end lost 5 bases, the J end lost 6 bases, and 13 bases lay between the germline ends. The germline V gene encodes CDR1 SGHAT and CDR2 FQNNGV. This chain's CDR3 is CASSPPGVAEAFF. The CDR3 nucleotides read TGTGCCAGCAGCCCCCCCGGGGTCGCTGAAGCTTTCTTT.

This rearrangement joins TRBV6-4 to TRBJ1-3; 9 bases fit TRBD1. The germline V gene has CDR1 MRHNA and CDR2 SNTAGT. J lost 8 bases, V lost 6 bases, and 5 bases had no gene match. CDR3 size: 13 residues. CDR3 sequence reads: CASSSRTGDTIYF. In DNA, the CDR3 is TGTGCCAGCAGCTCCCGGACAGGGGACACCATATATTTT.

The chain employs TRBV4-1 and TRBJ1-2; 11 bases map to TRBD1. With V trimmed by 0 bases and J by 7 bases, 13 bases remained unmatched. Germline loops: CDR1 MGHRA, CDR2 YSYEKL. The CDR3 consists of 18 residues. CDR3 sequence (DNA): TGCGCCAGCAGCCAAGACCGGACAGGGGGCCAACGTATCCGTGGCTACACCTTC. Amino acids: CASSQDRTGGQRIRGYTF.

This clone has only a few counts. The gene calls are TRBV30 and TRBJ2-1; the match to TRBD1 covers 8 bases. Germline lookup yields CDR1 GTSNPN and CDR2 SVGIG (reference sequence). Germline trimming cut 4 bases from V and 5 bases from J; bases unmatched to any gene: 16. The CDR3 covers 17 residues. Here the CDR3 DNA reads TGTGCCTGGATCCCCAAAAGGGGGCAGGGGGCTCACAATGAGCAGTTCTTC. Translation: CAWIPKRGQGAHNEQFF. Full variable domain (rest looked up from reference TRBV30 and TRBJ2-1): SQTIHQWPATLVQPVGSPLSLECTVEGTSNPNLYWYRQAAGRGLQLLFYSVGIGQISSEVPQNLSASRPQDRQFILSSKKLLLSDSGFYLCAWIPKRGQGAHNEQFFGPGTRLTVL.

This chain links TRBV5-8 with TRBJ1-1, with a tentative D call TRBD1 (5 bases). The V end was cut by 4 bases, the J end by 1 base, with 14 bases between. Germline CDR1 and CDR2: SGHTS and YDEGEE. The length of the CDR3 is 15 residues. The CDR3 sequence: CASSLGVGENTEAFF. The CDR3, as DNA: TGTGCCAGCAGCCTGGGGGTCGGGGAGAACACTGAAGCTTTCTTT. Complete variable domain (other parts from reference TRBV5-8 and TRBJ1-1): EAGVTQSPTHLIKTRGQQATLRCSPISGHTSVYWYQQALGLGLQFLLWYDEGEERNRGNFPPRFSGRQFPNYSSELNVNALELEDSALYLCASSLGVGENTEAFFGQGTRLTVV.

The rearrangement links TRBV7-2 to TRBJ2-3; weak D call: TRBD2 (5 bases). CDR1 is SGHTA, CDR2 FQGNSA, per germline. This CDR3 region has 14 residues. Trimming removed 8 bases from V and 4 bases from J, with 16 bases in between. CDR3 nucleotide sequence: TGTGCCAGCGAAAAGGTAGCGAGGTCAGATACGCAGTATTTT. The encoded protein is CASEKVARSDTQYF.

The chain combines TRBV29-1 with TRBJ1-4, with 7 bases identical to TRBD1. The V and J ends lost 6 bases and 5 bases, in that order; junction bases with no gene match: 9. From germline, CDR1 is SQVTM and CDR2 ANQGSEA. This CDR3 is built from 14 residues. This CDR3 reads CSVGEGARNEKLFF. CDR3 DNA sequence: TGCAGCGTCGGGGAGGGGGCCCGGAATGAAAAACTGTTTTTT.

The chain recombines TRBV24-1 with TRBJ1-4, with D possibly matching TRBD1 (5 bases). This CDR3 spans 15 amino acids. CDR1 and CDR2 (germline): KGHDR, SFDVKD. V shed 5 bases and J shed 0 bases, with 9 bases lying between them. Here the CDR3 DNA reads TGTGCCACCAGTGCCGGGACGGCAACTAATGAAAAACTGTTTTTT. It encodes CATSAGTATNEKLFF.

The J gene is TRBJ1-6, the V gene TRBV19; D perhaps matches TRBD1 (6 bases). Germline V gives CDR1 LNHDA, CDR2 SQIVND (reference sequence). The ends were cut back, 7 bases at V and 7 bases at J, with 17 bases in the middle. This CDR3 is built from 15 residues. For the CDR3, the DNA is TGTGCCAGTACTCGATATCAAACAGGGAATTCACCCCTCCACTTT. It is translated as CASTRYQTGNSPLHF. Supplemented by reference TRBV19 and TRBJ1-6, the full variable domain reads DGGITQSPKYLFRKEGQNVTLSCEQNLNHDAMYWYRQDPGQGLRLIYYSQIVNDFQKGDIAEGYSVSREKKESFPLTVTSAQKNPTAFYLCASTRYQTGNSPLHFGNGTRLTVT.

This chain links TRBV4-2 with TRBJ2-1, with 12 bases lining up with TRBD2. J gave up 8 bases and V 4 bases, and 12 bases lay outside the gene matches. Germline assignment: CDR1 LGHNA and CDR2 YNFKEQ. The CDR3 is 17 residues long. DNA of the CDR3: TGTGCCAGCAGCCTCCGTGCCCGGACTAGCGGGGTGGATGAGCAGTTCTTC. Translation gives CASSLRARTSGVDEQFF.

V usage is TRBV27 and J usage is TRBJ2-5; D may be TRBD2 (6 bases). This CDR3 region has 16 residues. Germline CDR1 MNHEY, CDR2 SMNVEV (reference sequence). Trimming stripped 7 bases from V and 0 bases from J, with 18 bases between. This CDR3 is CASTSTGGVDQETQYF. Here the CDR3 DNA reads TGTGCCAGCACTAGCACGGGCGGGGTGGACCAAGAGACCCAGTACTTC.

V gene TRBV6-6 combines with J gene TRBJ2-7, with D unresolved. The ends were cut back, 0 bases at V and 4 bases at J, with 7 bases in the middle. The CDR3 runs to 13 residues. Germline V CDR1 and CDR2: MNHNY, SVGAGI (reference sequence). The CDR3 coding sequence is TGTGCCAGCAGTTACTCACCGGTATACGAGCAGTACTTC. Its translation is CASSYSPVYEQYF.

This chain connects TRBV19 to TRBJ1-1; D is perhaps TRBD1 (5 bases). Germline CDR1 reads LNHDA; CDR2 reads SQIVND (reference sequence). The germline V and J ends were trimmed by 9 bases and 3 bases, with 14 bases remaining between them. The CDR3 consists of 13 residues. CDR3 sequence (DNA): TGTGCCAGCGATCAGGGTGCACACACTGAAGCTTTCTTT. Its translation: CASDQGAHTEAFF.

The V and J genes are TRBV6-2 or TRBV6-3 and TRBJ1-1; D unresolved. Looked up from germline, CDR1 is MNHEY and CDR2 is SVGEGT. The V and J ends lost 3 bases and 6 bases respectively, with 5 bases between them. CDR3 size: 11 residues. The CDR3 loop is CASSYGPEAFF. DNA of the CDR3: TGTGCCAGCAGTTATGGTCCTGAAGCTTTCTTT.

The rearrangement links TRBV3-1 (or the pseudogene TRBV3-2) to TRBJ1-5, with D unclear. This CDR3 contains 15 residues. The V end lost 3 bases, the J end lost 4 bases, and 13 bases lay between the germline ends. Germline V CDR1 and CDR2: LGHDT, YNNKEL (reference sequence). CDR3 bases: TGTGCCAGCAGCCAGGGAAGGAAACCTAATCAGCCCCAGCATTTT. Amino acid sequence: CASSQGRKPNQPQHF.

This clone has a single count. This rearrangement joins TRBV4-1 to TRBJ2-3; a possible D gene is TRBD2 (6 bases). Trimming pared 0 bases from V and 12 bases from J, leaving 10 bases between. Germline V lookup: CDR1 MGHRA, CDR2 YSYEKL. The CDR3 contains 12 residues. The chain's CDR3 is CASSQDWDSQYF. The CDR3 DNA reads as TGCGCCAGCAGCCAAGATTGGGACTCACAGTATTTT.

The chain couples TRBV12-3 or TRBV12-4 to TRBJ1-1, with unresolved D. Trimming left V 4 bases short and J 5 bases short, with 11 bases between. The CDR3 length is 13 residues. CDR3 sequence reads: CASSSLRGTEAFF. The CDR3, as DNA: TGTGCCAGCAGTTCCCTGCGCGGGACTGAAGCTTTCTTT.

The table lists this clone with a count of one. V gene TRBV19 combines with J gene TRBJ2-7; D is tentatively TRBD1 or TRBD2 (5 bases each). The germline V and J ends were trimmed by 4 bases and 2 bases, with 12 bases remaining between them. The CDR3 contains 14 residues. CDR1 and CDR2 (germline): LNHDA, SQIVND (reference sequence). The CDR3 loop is CASSNRDGAYEQYF. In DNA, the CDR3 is TGTGCCAGTAGTAATAGGGACGGCGCCTACGAGCAGTACTTC.

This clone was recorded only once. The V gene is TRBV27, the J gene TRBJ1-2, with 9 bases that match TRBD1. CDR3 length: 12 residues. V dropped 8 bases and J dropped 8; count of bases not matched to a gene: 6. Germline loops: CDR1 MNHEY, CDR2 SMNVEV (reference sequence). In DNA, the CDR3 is TGTGCCAGCGCCGGGACAGGGTGGGGCTACACCTTC. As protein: CASAGTGWGYTF.

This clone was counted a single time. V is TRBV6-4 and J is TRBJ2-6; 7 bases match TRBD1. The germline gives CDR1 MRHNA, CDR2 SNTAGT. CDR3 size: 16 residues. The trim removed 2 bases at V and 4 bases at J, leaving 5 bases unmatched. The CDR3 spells CASSDLTGDGANVLTF. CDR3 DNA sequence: TGTGCCAGCAGTGACCTTACAGGGGACGGGGCCAACGTCCTGACTTTC.

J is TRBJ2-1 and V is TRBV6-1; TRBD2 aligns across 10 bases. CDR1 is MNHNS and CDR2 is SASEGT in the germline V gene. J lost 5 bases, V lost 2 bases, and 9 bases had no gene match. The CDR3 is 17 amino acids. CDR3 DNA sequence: TGTGCCAGCAGTGAACATACGGGTCTAGCGGGGGACAATGAGCAGTTCTTC. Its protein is CASSEHTGLAGDNEQFF.

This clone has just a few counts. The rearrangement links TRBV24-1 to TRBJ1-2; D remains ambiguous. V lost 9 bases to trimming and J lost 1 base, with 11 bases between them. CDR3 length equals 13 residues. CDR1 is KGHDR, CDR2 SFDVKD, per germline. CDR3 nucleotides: TGTGCCACCGGTTGGCAATTTAACTATGGCTACACCTTC. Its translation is CATGWQFNYGYTF.

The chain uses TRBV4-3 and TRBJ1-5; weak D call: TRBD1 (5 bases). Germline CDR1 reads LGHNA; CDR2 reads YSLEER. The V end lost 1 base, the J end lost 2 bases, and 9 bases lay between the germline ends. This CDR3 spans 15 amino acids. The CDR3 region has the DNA TGCGCCAGCAGCCAAGGCGGGGGTGGCAATCAGCCCCAGCATTTT. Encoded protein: CASSQGGGGNQPQHF.

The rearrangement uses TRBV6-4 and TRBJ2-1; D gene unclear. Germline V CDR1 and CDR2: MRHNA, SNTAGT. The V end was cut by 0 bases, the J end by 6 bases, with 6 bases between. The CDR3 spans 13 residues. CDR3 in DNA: TGTGCCAGCAGTGACTCGAATCCCAATGAGCAGTTCTTC. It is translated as CASSDSNPNEQFF.

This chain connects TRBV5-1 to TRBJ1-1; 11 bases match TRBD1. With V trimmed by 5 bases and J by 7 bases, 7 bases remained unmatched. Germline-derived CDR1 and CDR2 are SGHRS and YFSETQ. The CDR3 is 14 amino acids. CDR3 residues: CASSAGQGEFEAFF. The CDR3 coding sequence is TGCGCCAGCAGTGCGGGACAGGGGGAGTTTGAAGCTTTCTTT.

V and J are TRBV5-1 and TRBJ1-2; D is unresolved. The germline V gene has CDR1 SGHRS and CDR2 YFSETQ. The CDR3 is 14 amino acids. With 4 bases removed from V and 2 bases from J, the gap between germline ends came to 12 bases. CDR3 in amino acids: CASSVFSENYGYTF. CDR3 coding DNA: TGCGCCAGCAGCGTGTTTTCGGAGAACTATGGCTACACCTTC.

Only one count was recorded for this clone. CDR3 coding DNA: TGTGCCAGCAGCAAGGGACAGGGGAGAACTGAAGCTTTCTTT. Translating it yields CASSKGQGRTEAFF. The chain couples TRBV21-1 to TRBJ1-1; TRBD1, the table's D call, was not compared with the DNA. TRBV21-1 is a pseudogene. CDR3 length: 14 residues.

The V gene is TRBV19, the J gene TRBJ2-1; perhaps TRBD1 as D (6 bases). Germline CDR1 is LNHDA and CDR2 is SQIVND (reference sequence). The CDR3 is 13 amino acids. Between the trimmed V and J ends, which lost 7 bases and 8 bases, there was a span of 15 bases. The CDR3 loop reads CASTAGVVDEQFF. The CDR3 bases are TGTGCCAGTACGGCAGGGGTCGTCGATGAGCAGTTCTTC.